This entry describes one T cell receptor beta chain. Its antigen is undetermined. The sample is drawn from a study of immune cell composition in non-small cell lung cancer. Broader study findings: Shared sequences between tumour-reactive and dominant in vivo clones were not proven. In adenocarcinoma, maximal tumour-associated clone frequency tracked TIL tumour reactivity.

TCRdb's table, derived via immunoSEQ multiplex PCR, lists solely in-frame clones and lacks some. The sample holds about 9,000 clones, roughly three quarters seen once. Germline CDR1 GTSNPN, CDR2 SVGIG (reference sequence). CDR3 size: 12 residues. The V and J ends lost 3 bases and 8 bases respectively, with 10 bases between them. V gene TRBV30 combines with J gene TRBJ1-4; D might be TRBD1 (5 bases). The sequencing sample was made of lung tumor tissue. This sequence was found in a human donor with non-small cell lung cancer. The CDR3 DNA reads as TGTGCCTGGAGGGGGACGGGAGAAAAACTGTTTTTT. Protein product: CAWRGTGEKLFF.